Below are 17 T cell receptor beta chains sequenced from a single sample in a study of blood T cell repertoires in COVID-19. Data came from immunoSEQ multiplex PCR; TCRdb stores just in-frame clones and leaves some out. The sample shows under 150,000 clones, around 84% of them seen only once. Material: peripheral blood. The receptors derive from a woman of 80 years or more with acute or convalescent COVID-19.

The CDR3 spells CASSRTGAYNEQFF. CDR3 sequence (DNA): TGTGCCAGCAGTCGGACAGGGGCCTACAATGAGCAGTTCTTC. The chain combines TRBV6-2 or TRBV6-3 with TRBJ2-1, with 9 bases that match TRBD1. Germline CDR1 is MNHEY and CDR2 is SVGEGT. Trimming at V came to 5 bases and at J to 2 bases, leaving 1 base not matched to a gene. CDR3 length equals 14 residues.

The rearrangement joins TRBV11-2 to TRBJ2-5, with 7 positions matching TRBD2. The CDR3 loop spans 15 amino acids. J lost 5 bases, V lost 5 bases, and 11 bases had no gene match. Germline V lookup: CDR1 SGHAT, CDR2 FQNNGV. CDR3 sequence reads: CASSAGDSHPETQYF. The DNA of the CDR3 is TGTGCCAGCAGCGCGGGGGACTCCCACCCGGAGACCCAGTACTTC.

The CDR3 nucleotides read TGTGCCAGCAGCTTGAATCAGGCTAACTATGGCTACACCTTC. As protein: CASSLNQANYGYTF. The chain has TRBV5-4 and TRBJ1-2; unclear D gene. The CDR3 covers 14 residues. Germline CDR1 reads SGHNT; CDR2 reads YYREEE (reference sequence). The ends were cut back, 1 base at V and 0 bases at J, with 7 bases in the middle.

The chain couples TRBV7-9 to TRBJ1-6, with D uncertain. The CDR3 is 14 residues long. V lost 5 bases, J lost 14 bases, and 19 bases lay in between. The germline gives CDR1 SEHNR, CDR2 FQNEAQ (reference sequence). CDR3 amino acids: CASSGQSDLEALHF. In nucleotides, the CDR3 is TGTGCCAGCAGCGGTCAGTCGGACTTGGAGGCCCTCCACTTT.

This sequence joins TRBV7-9 and TRBJ2-2, with D tentatively TRBD2 (5 bases). Germline V lookup: CDR1 SEHNR, CDR2 FQNEAQ (reference sequence). The CDR3 covers 16 residues. Trimming stripped 1 base from V and 4 bases from J, with 13 bases between. The CDR3 DNA is TGTGCCAGCAGCTTAGTGACGGGGTTCGGCACCGGGGAGCTGTTTTTT. Translation: CASSLVTGFGTGELFF.

The chain carries TRBV7-9 and TRBJ2-3, with D possibly matching TRBD2 (5 bases). This CDR3 has 13 amino acids. V lost 1 base to trimming and J lost 8 bases, with 10 bases between them. Germline V gives CDR1 SEHNR, CDR2 FQNEAQ (reference sequence). The CDR3 nucleotides read TGTGCCAGCAGCTTAGTTTTTGGAGGTACGCAGTATTTT. It yields the protein CASSLVFGGTQYF. Full variable domain (rest looked up from reference TRBV7-9 and TRBJ2-3): DTGVSQNPRHKITKRGQNVTFRCDPISEHNRLYWYRQTLGQGPEFLTYFQNEAQLEKSRLLSDRFSAERPKGSFSTLEIQRTEQGDSAMYLCASSLVFGGTQYFGPGTRLTVL.

This chain connects TRBV4-3 to TRBJ2-1; TRBD2 matches at 12 bases. Trimming took 0 bases from V and 4 from J; bases not matched to a gene: 7. Per the germline V gene, CDR1 is LGHNA and CDR2 is YSLEER. The CDR3 consists of 18 residues. DNA for the CDR3: TGCGCCAGCAGCCAAGATTCTCTAGCGGGAGGGATTTACAATGAGCAGTTCTTC. Translation gives CASSQDSLAGGIYNEQFF.

This rearrangement joins TRBV18 to TRBJ2-7; 12 nucleotides agree with TRBD1. Germline values: CDR1 KGHSH, CDR2 LQKENI. Trimming removed 2 bases from V and 4 bases from J; junction bases left unmatched: 3. This CDR3 has 15 residues. CDR3 residues: CASSPGTGGIYEQYF. The CDR3 nucleotides read TGTGCCAGCTCACCAGGGACAGGGGGCATATACGAGCAGTACTTC.

The sample holds one count of this clone. The chain carries TRBV7-9 and TRBJ1-2; D call uncertain. Germline V gene sequence: CDR1 SEHNR, CDR2 FQNEAQ (reference sequence). V was pared by 1 base and J by 3 bases, with 9 bases between. The length of the CDR3 is 14 residues. The CDR3 DNA follows: TGTGCCAGCAGCTTAGTGGGCACCGACTATGGCTACACCTTC. This codes for CASSLVGTDYGYTF.

V and J are TRBV7-9 and TRBJ1-4; possibly TRBD1 for D (6 bases). Trimming pared 5 bases from V and 5 bases from J, leaving 15 bases between. The CDR3 has 15 amino acids. Germline CDR1 SEHNR, CDR2 FQNEAQ (reference sequence). For the CDR3, the DNA is TGTGCCAGCAGCAGTGACAGGAGGAGGAATGAAAAACTGTTTTTT. Translated, it gives CASSSDRRRNEKLFF.

The chain is built from TRBV2 and TRBJ1-5; tentatively, D is TRBD1 (5 bases). The CDR3 contains 17 residues. CDR1 is SNHLY and CDR2 is FYNNEI in the germline V gene. V lost 4 bases and J 0 bases, leaving 16 bases between the germline ends. The CDR3 DNA reads as TGTGCCAGCAGTGGGGGCAGGGTTGGGGTTAGCAATCAGCCCCAGCATTTT. Translating gives CASSGGRVGVSNQPQHF.

A few counts support this clone. V usage is TRBV5-6 and J usage is TRBJ2-7; maybe TRBD1 (6 bases). The CDR3 spans 16 residues. From germline, CDR1 is SGHDT and CDR2 YYEEEE. Trimming pared 4 bases from V and 0 bases from J, leaving 17 bases between. This CDR3 is CASSLAGQLSSYEQYF. CDR3 bases: TGTGCCAGCAGCCTTGCTGGACAGTTAAGCTCCTACGAGCAGTACTTC.

The count of this clone is one. Here the CDR3 DNA reads TGTGCCTGGAGTAATACGGGATCCCTTAACCGGGAGGATCAGCCCCAGCATTTT. Protein: CAWSNTGSLNREDQPQHF. The chain has TRBV30 and TRBJ1-5; D remains unclear. Germline V gene data show CDR1 as GTSNPN and CDR2 as SVGIG (reference sequence). V lost 2 bases and J 5 bases, leaving 25 bases between the germline ends. The length of the CDR3 is 18 residues.

J is TRBJ1-1 and V is TRBV5-6; D ambiguous. The V end was cut by 4 bases, the J end by 0 bases, with 10 bases between. The CDR3 loop spans 14 amino acids. Looked up from germline, CDR1 is SGHDT and CDR2 is YYEEEE. The CDR3 coding sequence is TGTGCCAGCAGCCGAGTGGGCATGAACACTGAAGCTTTCTTT. Translating gives CASSRVGMNTEAFF. The whole variable domain, filled in from reference TRBV5-6 and TRBJ1-1, reads DAGVTQSPTHLIKTRGQQVTLRCSPKSGHDTVSWYQQALGQGPQFIFQYYEEEERQRGNFPDRFSGHQFPNYSSELNVNALLLGDSALYLCASSRVGMNTEAFFGQGTRLTVV.

This rearrangement joins TRBV15 to TRBJ2-1; 14 bases are shared with TRBD2. Trimming removed 2 bases from V and 9 bases from J; junction bases left unmatched: 12. CDR1 is LNHNV, CDR2 YYDKDF, per germline (reference sequence). The CDR3 covers 18 residues. DNA of the CDR3: TGTGCCACCAGCAGACCCTATGCGGGACTAGCGGGAGTCGTTGAGCAGTTCTTC. Protein: CATSRPYAGLAGVVEQFF. Full variable domain (remainder filled in from reference TRBV15 and TRBJ2-1): DAMVIQNPRYQVTQFGKPVTLSCSQTLNHNVMYWYQQKSSQAPKLLFHYYDKDFNNEADTPDNFQSRRPNTSFCFLDIRSPGLGDTAMYLCATSRPYAGLAGVVEQFFGPGTRLTVL.

V is TRBV9 and J is TRBJ2-2; unclear D gene. V was pared by 1 base and J by 1 base, with 14 bases between. The CDR3 is 17 residues long. The germline CDR1 and CDR2 sequences are SGDLS and YYNGEE. The DNA for the CDR3 is TGTGCCAGCAGCGTACAACCGATTACAGTGAACACCGGGGAGCTGTTTTTT. It codes for CASSVQPITVNTGELFF.

The chain links TRBV4-3 to TRBJ2-7; a possible D gene is TRBD1 (6 bases). Germline V gene sequence: CDR1 LGHNA, CDR2 YSLEER. This CDR3 has 12 residues. Trimming cost V 7 bases and J 6 bases, with 13 bases left between them. CDR3 amino acids: CASKEQGCEQYF. In DNA form, the CDR3 reads TGCGCCAGCAAGGAACAGGGATGCGAGCAGTACTTC.